A single sample is the source of the 14 T cell receptor beta chains below, sequenced in a study of blood T cells in healthy people across ages. The use of a sample-barcoded 5' primer and a J-beta primer mix characterized a second PCR of about 7 to 12 cycles. TCRdb re-called the 5' RACE reads with MiXCR, one entry per CDR3 protein. The profile shows 730,000 or so distinct CDR3 sequences, roughly two fifths of them singletons. Sequenced input: blood. The receptors were gathered from an elderly man in good health.

The table lists this clonotype with a few counts. A read error may be the cause here, since a much bigger clone is one base away. V and J are TRBV5-6 and TRBJ2-7; 8 nucleotides line up with TRBD2. The CDR3 is made up of 14 amino acids. V shed 3 bases and J 6 bases; nucleotides not matched to a gene: 8. Germline CDR1 is SGHDT and CDR2 is YYEEEE. CDR3 coding DNA: TGTGCCAGCAGCTCGGTAGGACTAGCAGGCGAGCAGTACTTC. Translation: CASSSVGLAGEQYF.

This clonotype was seen only a few times. This chain links TRBV4-2 with TRBJ1-2; TRBD1 agrees at 7 bases. This CDR3 has 16 amino acids. Germline assignment: CDR1 LGHNA and CDR2 YNFKEQ. The J segment lost 2 bases and the V segment lost 0 bases, leaving 6 bases of the junction unmatched. The DNA for the CDR3 is TGTGCCAGCAGCCAAGATCGACAGGGTTCCAACTATGGCTACACCTTC. It specifies CASSQDRQGSNYGYTF.

This clonotype occurred many times. It may be a read error: a sequence one base away is much more abundant. This chain links TRBV7-9 with TRBJ2-3; possible D gene TRBD2, 6 bases. Germline CDR1 SEHNR, CDR2 FQNEAQ (reference sequence). The CDR3 loop spans 14 amino acids. V lost 5 bases, J lost 3 bases, and 12 bases lay in between. In nucleotides, the CDR3 is TGTGCCAGCAGCGTAAAAGGGAGGACAGATACGCAGTATTTT. Protein product: CASSVKGRTDTQYF.

This clonotype was seen a few times. The chain joins TRBV12-3 or TRBV12-4 to TRBJ2-7; 10 bases are a match to TRBD2. This CDR3 has 16 amino acids. V was pared by 6 bases and J by 4 bases, with 12 bases of the junction left unmatched. The CDR3 region has the DNA TGTGCCAGCAGCCCTACCAGCGGGGGGGCCAGATACGAGCAGTACTTC. This gives the protein CASSPTSGGARYEQYF.

For this clonotype: Given a much more abundant clone one base away, this may be a read error. The gene calls are TRBV12-3 or TRBV12-4 and TRBJ2-5; tentatively, D is TRBD2 (5 bases). This CDR3 is 13 amino acids long. CDR3 residues: CTSSRLQGETQYF. The DNA of the CDR3 is TGTACCAGCAGCAGACTACAAGGGGAGACCCAGTACTTC.

This clonotype occurred once. The V gene is TRBV6-2 or TRBV6-3, the J gene TRBJ2-5, with D perhaps matching TRBD2 (6 bases). Trimming stripped 5 bases from V and 4 bases from J, with 14 bases between. Germline loops: CDR1 MNHEY, CDR2 SVGEGT. The length of the CDR3 is 14 residues. This CDR3 is CASSRTSFGETQYF. The CDR3 DNA reads as TGTGCCAGCAGTCGAACTAGCTTCGGAGAGACCCAGTACTTC.

This clonotype was found many times. The V gene is TRBV4-3, the J gene TRBJ2-3, with D tentatively TRBD2 (5 bases). The V gene's germline CDR1 is LGHNA and CDR2 YSLEER. V dropped 1 base and J dropped 0 bases, with 8 bases sitting between them. The CDR3 has 15 amino acids. The chain's CDR3 is CASSQARGSTDTQYF. The CDR3, as DNA: TGCGCCAGCAGCCAAGCCCGGGGAAGCACAGATACGCAGTATTTT.

The chain carries TRBV24-1 and TRBJ2-1; the match to TRBD2 covers 8 bases. Looked up from germline, CDR1 is KGHDR and CDR2 is SFDVKD. This CDR3 has 15 amino acids. The ends lost 3 bases at V and 0 bases at J; junction bases unmatched: 0. CDR3 bases: TGTGCCACCAGTGATAGCGGGAGCTCCTACAATGAGCAGTTCTTC. It encodes CATSDSGSSYNEQFF.

V is TRBV5-1 and J is TRBJ2-2; TRBD2 might be the D (5 bases). The V gene lost 0 bases and the J gene lost 0 bases, with 15 bases spanning the gap. The CDR3 spans 18 residues. CDR1 SGHRS and CDR2 YFSETQ come from the germline V gene. The DNA for the CDR3 is TGCGCCAGCAGCTTGGTGGTTAGGGCTAGCACGAACACCGGGGAGCTGTTTTTT. Amino acids: CASSLVVRASTNTGELFF.

The V call is TRBV6-4, the J call TRBJ2-2, with TRBD2 matching 9 bases. CDR1 and CDR2 (germline): MRHNA, SNTAGT. The V and J ends lost 0 bases and 3 bases, in that order; junction bases with no gene match: 14. The CDR3 is 20 residues long. Here the CDR3 reads CASSDSFLDSGSPYTGELFF. The CDR3, as DNA: TGTGCCAGCAGTGACTCGTTCTTAGATAGCGGGAGTCCCTACACCGGGGAGCTGTTTTTT.

This clonotype was observed a handful of times. The CDR3 DNA reads TGTGCCACCAGCTTGGACAGGGCTAACTATGGCTACACCTTC. Encoded protein: CATSLDRANYGYTF. This sequence joins TRBV15 and TRBJ1-2; 8 bases map to TRBD1. Trimming removed 5 bases from V and 0 bases from J; junction bases left unmatched: 2. Germline V gene data show CDR1 as LNHNV and CDR2 as YYDKDF (reference sequence). The CDR3 covers 14 residues. Full variable domain (missing parts from reference TRBV15 and TRBJ1-2): DAMVIQNPRYQVTQFGKPVTLSCSQTLNHNVMYWYQQKSSQAPKLLFHYYDKDFNNEADTPDNFQSRRPNTSFCFLDIRSPGLGDTAMYLCATSLDRANYGYTFGSGTRLTVV.

Regarding this clonotype: This may come from a read error, since a much larger clone is one base off. The rearrangement links TRBV4-3 to TRBJ2-1, with D possibly being TRBD2 (5 bases). The germline gives CDR1 LGHNA, CDR2 YSLEER. Trimming took off 0 bases at V and 4 bases at J, with 13 bases between the two ends. This CDR3 region has 16 residues. Here the CDR3 reads CASSQDVGRVYNEQFF. The CDR3 nucleotides are TGCGCCAGCAGCCAAGATGTAGGGCGGGTTTACAATGAGCAGTTCTTC.

The V gene is TRBV7-2, the J gene TRBJ2-1, with TRBD2 matching 9 bases. Looked up from germline, CDR1 is SGHTA and CDR2 is FQGNSA. CDR3 length: 13 residues. Trimming at V came to 1 base and at J to 13 bases, leaving 5 bases not matched to a gene. For the CDR3, the DNA is TGTGCCAGCAGCTTAGGGCTGCGGGAGGGCCAGTTCTTC. Amino acid sequence: CASSLGLREGQFF.

This clonotype was observed a handful of times. The V and J genes are TRBV14 and TRBJ1-2, with D tentatively TRBD1 (5 bases). Germline-derived CDR1 and CDR2 are SGHDN and FVKESK. CDR3 length: 14 amino acids. Trimming stripped 6 bases from V and 3 bases from J, with 14 bases between. CDR3 sequence reads: CASSPDRSYYGYTF. The DNA for the CDR3 is TGTGCCAGCAGTCCCGACAGAAGTTACTATGGCTACACCTTC.